This TCR beta chain comes out of a study of blood T cells in healthy people across ages. Overall study results and limits: Expanded clonotype shifts may have been confounded, as the donors had an unknown CMV status.

Through a sample-barcoded 5' primer and a J-beta primer mix, a second PCR was run for 7 to 11 cycles. Per sample, CDR3-containing paired-end reads numbered at least 3 million. TCRdb analysed the 5' RACE reads with MiXCR anew, one entry per CDR3 protein. The sample shows about 780,000 distinct CDR3 sequences, about 59% of them seen only once. Every donor contributed around 10 milliliters of peripheral blood by blood draw. The authors isolated at least 6.5 million PBMCs per sample. This CDR3 comprises 15 residues. Germline CDR1 reads SQVTM; CDR2 reads ANQGSEA. With 3 bases removed from V and 0 bases from J, the gap between germline ends came to 15 bases. To note about this clonotype: The antigen is undetermined.

Sequenced: blood. The genes are TRBV29-1 and TRBJ2-7; the D is unclear. The receptor was derived from a man aged 25-45 years in good health. The DNA of the CDR3 is TGCAGCGTTGAGAACCCGGACGGATCCTCCTACGAGCAGTACTTC. It yields the protein CSVENPDGSSYEQYF.